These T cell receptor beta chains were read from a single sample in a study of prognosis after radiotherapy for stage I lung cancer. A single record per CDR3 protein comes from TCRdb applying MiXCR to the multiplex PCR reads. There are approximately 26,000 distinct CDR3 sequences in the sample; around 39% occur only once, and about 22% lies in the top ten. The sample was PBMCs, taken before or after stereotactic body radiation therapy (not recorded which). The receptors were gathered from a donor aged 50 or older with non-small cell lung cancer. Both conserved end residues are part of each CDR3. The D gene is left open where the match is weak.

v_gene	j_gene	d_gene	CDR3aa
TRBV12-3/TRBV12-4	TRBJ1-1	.	CASRVRLGVTEAFF
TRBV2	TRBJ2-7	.	CASNPRYEKYF
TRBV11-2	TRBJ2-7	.	CASSPRPGAYEQYF
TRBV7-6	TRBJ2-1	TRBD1	CAGSLAGDRGSGEQFF
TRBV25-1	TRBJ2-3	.	CASAGGTDTQYF
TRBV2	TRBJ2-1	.	CASSEGRTSNEQFF
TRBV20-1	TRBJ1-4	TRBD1	CSAGRRGPTNEKLFF
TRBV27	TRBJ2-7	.	CASRPGLSYEQYF
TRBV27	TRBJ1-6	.	CASSLEGTVLHF
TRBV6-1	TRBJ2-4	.	CASSDMGVGKNIQYF
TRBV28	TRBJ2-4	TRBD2	CASSSGLAGGRFQYF
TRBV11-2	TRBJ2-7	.	CASSPESYEQYF
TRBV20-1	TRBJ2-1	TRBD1	CSARDSRQGARSNEQFF
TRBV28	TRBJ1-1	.	CASSFNGRNTEAFF
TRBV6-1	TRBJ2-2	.	CASSEARTPFTGELFF
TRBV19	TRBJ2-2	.	CASSIGQAPVNTGELFF
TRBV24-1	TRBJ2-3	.	CATSSGPTDTQYF
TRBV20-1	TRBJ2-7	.	CSARRERVPYEKYF
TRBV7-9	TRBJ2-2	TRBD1	CASIYGQGYNTGELFF
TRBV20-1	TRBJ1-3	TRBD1	CSARDSGGFGNTIYF
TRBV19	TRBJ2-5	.	CASKVHNRVQETQYF
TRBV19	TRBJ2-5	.	CASSADILETQYF
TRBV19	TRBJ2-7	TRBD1	CASSICGQGYDQYF
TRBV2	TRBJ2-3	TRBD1	CASIGDRGLGDTQYF
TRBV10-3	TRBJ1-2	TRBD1	CATPGQDFRGYTF
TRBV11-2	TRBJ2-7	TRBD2	CASSSLLAGPLLEQYF
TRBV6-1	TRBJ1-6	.	CASALRGVSGNSPLHF